Listed here is a single T cell receptor (beta chain). Methods used by the authors: Estimated nucleated cell counts came from reference gene primer amplification. Measured with immunoSEQ multiplex PCR; TCRdb has only the in-frame clones, and not every one. Clone size and the V and J calls come from that table; the DNA yielded D and trimming. Of 140,000 to 150,000 clones listed, around 89% were seen once; the top ten hold about 3.2%. Trimming cost V 2 bases and J 2 bases; bases outside gene matches: 1. Germline V CDR1 and CDR2: MNHEY, SVGAGI. CDR3 length equals 14 residues. This sample is drawn from a study of blood T cell repertoires in COVID-19. Whole-study context: Sites across the United States, Italy and Spain contributed samples from acute and convalescent COVID-19.

Sequencing was done on a sample of peripheral blood. This chain uses TRBV6-5 with TRBJ2-7, with 9 bases fitting TRBD1. This sequence was found in a man between 60 and 75 years old with active or convalescent COVID-19. CDR3: CASSYGQGTYEQYF. The CDR3, as DNA: TGTGCCAGCAGTTACGGACAGGGGACCTACGAGCAGTACTTC.